This TCR beta chain was retrieved from a study of CD8 T cells in Susac syndrome. When the RNA was reverse transcribed, random hexamers were used with an input of roughly 0.5 to 1 ug. Across 54 Vbeta and 13 Jbeta, TCR beta CDR3 was amplified with immunoSEQ multiplex PCR. TCRdb independently ran MiXCR on the immunoSEQ multiplex PCR reads; one entry per CDR3 protein. The repertoire has around 130,000 distinct CDR3 sequences, roughly 94% of them found once; the top ten carry less than 0.15%. The junction had 4 bases not matched to a gene; V was cut back by 4 bases and J by 6 bases. The CDR3 is 15 amino acids. Germline values: CDR1 SGHRS, CDR2 YFSETQ.

The chain is built from TRBV5-1 and TRBJ1-4; TRBD1 aligns across 12 bases. This TCR was sampled from a human donor with multiple sclerosis. Sequenced sample: CD4+ T cells from PBMCs. CDR3 nucleotides: TGCGCCAGCAGCCCCGGGACAGGGGGCCATGAAAAACTGTTTTTT. Amino acid sequence: CASSPGTGGHEKLFF. Together with reference TRBV5-1 and TRBJ1-4, the CDR3 gives the full variable domain: KAGVTQTPRYLIKTRGQQVTLSCSPISGHRSVSWYQQTPGQGLQFLFEYFSETQRNKGNFPGRFSGRQFSNSRSEMNVSTLELGDSALYLCASSPGTGGHEKLFFGSGTQLSVL.